This is a list of T cell receptor beta chains from one sample in a study of T cell repertoires in cytomegalovirus infection. One entry per CDR3 protein results from TCRdb running MiXCR on the reads. This table holds roughly 720,000 distinct CDR3 sequences, roughly 35% found once. The sequenced sample consisted of PBMCs. These receptors were obtained from a human donor in good health (CMV status not recorded). Some clones in this sample may be carry-over from other donors' samples. Each CDR3 is given with its conserved first and last residue. The order of the fields is J gene, D gene, clone size, V gene, CDR3 protein, CDR3 DNA. D genes are given only for firm matches. Clone size appears in some rows only: once, few, many, or a class for an expanded clone.

>TRBJ2-7|TRBD2|.|TRBV5-6
CASSLNRGLAGGYEQYF
TGTGCCAGCAGCTTAAACCGTGGACTAGCGGGGGGCTACGAGCAGTACTTC
>TRBJ1-2|.|.|TRBV10-3
CAISADRGYGYTF
TGTGCCATCAGTGCAGACAGAGGATATGGCTACACCTTC
>TRBJ2-3|.|.|TRBV14
CASSQASGTDTQYF
TGTGCCAGCAGCCAAGCATCAGGGACAGATACGCAGTATTTT
>TRBJ2-3|.|few|TRBV5-4
CASSLSTGTDTQYF
TGTGCCAGCAGCTTGAGTACAGGGACAGATACGCAGTATTTT
>TRBJ1-2|.|.|TRBV4-1
CASSQAPPGGKGYTF
TGCGCCAGCAGCCAAGCCCCACCGGGGGGGAAGGGCTACACCTTC
>TRBJ1-3|.|few|TRBV20-1
CSANQGGRNTIYF
TGCAGTGCTAACCAGGGAGGAAGAAACACCATATATTTT
>TRBJ2-7|TRBD2|many|TRBV7-6
CASSLAETSGDPYEQYF
TGTGCCAGCAGCTTAGCGGAGACTAGCGGTGACCCTTACGAGCAGTACTTC
>TRBJ2-3|.|many|TRBV6-1
CASRFYRATDTQYF
TGTGCCAGCAGGTTCTACAGGGCCACAGATACGCAGTATTTT
>TRBJ2-6|.|few|TRBV2
CASWGPAGANVLTF
TGTGCCAGCTGGGGGCCTGCTGGGGCCAACGTCCTGACTTTC
>TRBJ2-2|.|.|TRBV7-7
CASSRPGSTGELFF
TGTGCTAGCAGCCGCCCAGGGAGTACCGGGGAGCTGTTTTTT
>TRBJ1-5|.|many|TRBV7-2
CASSRYPDSNQPQHF
TGTGCCAGCAGCCGGTACCCAGATAGCAATCAGCCCCAGCATTTT
>TRBJ2-7|TRBD1|.|TRBV7-6
CASSFDPGQGSYEQSF
TGTGCCAGCAGCTTTGACCCGGGACAGGGGTCCTACGAGCAGTCCTTC
>TRBJ2-1|.|.|TRBV4-2
CASSQVGAQDNEQFF
TGTGCCAGCAGCCAAGTGGGGGCACAAGACAATGAGCAGTTCTTC
>TRBJ1-1|.|once|TRBV18
CASSRGRNSEAFF
TGTGCCAGCTCACGGGGACGGAACTCTGAAGCTTTCTTT
>TRBJ1-2|.|.|TRBV28
CASSFYYGYTF
TGTGCCAGCAGTTTCTACTATGGCTACACCTTC
>TRBJ2-7|.|.|TRBV6-5
CASSYSSTMGLAEQYF
TGTGCCAGCAGTTACTCGTCTACGATGGGACTCGCTGAGCAGTACTTC
>TRBJ1-1|.|.|TRBV12-3/TRBV12-4
CASSFVRDGAFF
TGTGCCAGCAGTTTCGTCCGGGACGGAGCTTTCTTT
>TRBJ2-1|.|many|TRBV28
CASSSGTLSYNEQFF
TGTGCCAGCAGTTCCGGGACTCTCTCCTACAATGAGCAGTTCTTC
>TRBJ1-5|TRBD1|few|TRBV12-3/TRBV12-4
CASSLRQGAYYQPQHF
TGTGCCAGCAGTTTAAGGCAGGGGGCCTACTATCAGCCCCAGCATTTT
>TRBJ1-1|.|many|TRBV7-6
CASSLDVSGNTEAFF
TGTGCCAGCAGCTTAGATGTGTCCGGGAACACTGAAGCTTTCTTT
>TRBJ2-5|.|few|TRBV7-7
CASSQYRGSETQYF
TGTGCTAGCAGCCAATATCGGGGCTCGGAGACCCAGTACTTC
>TRBJ2-4|.|.|TRBV2
CASSDALLGGGAKLAKNIQYF
TGTGCCAGCAGTGACGCTTTGCTCGGAGGCGGGGCGAAACTAGCCAAAAACATTCAGTACTTC
>TRBJ2-5|.|.|TRBV6-6
CASSVLSGYGETQYF
TGTGCCAGCAGTGTGCTTTCAGGGTATGGGGAGACCCAGTACTTC
>TRBJ2-1|.|.|TRBV7-9
CASSLAGRGDEQLF
TGTGCCAGCAGCTTAGCTGGACGGGGTGATGAGCAGTTATTC
>TRBJ2-1|TRBD2|few|TRBV7-9
CASSRPWGGGNEQFF
TGTGCCAGCAGCCGACCTTGGGGGGGAGGCAATGAGCAGTTCTTC
>TRBJ2-1|.|few|TRBV28
CASRGAGLANEQFF
TGTGCCAGCCGGGGGGCGGGACTGGCCAATGAGCAGTTCTTC
>TRBJ2-7|TRBD1|.|TRBV24-1
CATSDSGGTGTYEQYF
TGTGCCACCAGTGATTCGGGCGGGACAGGGACCTACGAGCAGTACTTC
>TRBJ2-3|.|once|TRBV6-2/TRBV6-3
CASSELAFTQYF
TGTGCCAGCAGTGAACTAGCTTTTACGCAGTATTTT
>TRBJ1-2|TRBD1|.|TRBV7-9
CASRKTGTGANYGYTF
TGTGCCAGCAGGAAAACCGGGACAGGGGCTAACTATGGCTACACCTTC
>TRBJ1-1|.|.|TRBV7-6
CASSLAPRGGEAFF
TGTGCCAGCAGCTTAGCGCCCAGGGGCGGTGAAGCTTTCTTT
>TRBJ1-1|.|few|TRBV28
CASSPLAAVSHTEAFF
TGTGCCAGCAGTCCACTCGCTGCAGTTTCTCACACTGAAGCTTTCTTT
>TRBJ2-2|.|many|TRBV7-6
CASSLGIGAAGELFF
TGTGCCAGCAGCTTAGGTATCGGCGCAGCCGGGGAGCTGTTTTTT
>TRBJ2-1|.|few|TRBV6-6
CASMRVAEQFF
TGTGCCAGCATGAGGGTCGCTGAGCAGTTCTTC
>TRBJ2-3|.|.|TRBV27
CASSVGFSTDTQYF
TGTGCCAGCAGCGTCGGTTTTAGCACAGATACGCAGTATTTT
>TRBJ1-1|.|.|TRBV5-1
CASSLDSGLNTEAFF
TGCGCCAGCAGCTTGGACTCAGGGTTGAACACTGAAGCTTTCTTT
>TRBJ1-5|.|few|TRBV7-8
CASSLADSPNQPQHF
TGTGCCAGCAGCTTAGCGGACAGTCCTAATCAGCCCCAGCATTTT
>TRBJ2-1|TRBD2|few|TRBV7-9
CASSLMVRGDEQFF
TGTGCCAGCAGCTTAATGGTTCGGGGGGATGAGCAGTTCTTC
>TRBJ2-7|TRBD1|.|TRBV11-2
CASSEGTGIGEQYF
TGTGCCAGCAGTGAAGGGACAGGGATCGGGGAGCAGTACTTC
>TRBJ2-7|.|.|TRBV4-1
CASSQEGSEESEQYF
TGCGCCAGCAGCCAAGAAGGCTCCGAGGAATCCGAGCAGTACTTC
>TRBJ1-4|TRBD1|.|TRBV2
CASRGQGLQKLFF
TGTGCCAGCCGCGGACAGGGCCTTCAAAAACTGTTTTTT
>TRBJ2-5|.|few|TRBV20-1
CSATLPRSQETQYF
TGCAGTGCCACCCTCCCGAGGTCCCAAGAGACCCAGTACTTC
>TRBJ2-7|TRBD2|.|TRBV12-3/TRBV12-4
CASSLAPGGITYEQYF
TGTGCCAGCAGTTTAGCGCCGGGAGGGATCACCTACGAGCAGTACTTC
>TRBJ2-5|.|few|TRBV29-1
CSVFDGTGETQYF
TGCAGCGTTTTCGATGGGACCGGAGAGACCCAGTACTTC
>TRBJ1-1|TRBD1|.|TRBV29-1
CSGLGTEETEAFF
TGCAGCGGACTAGGGACAGAAGAGACTGAAGCTTTCTTT
>TRBJ1-2|TRBD1|.|TRBV6-5
CASSYQGGDYGYTF
TGTGCCAGCAGTTACCAGGGGGGCGACTATGGCTACACCTTC
>TRBJ1-1|.|few|TRBV7-9
CASSLWPPGAGLMNTEAFF
TGTGCCAGCAGCTTATGGCCCCCTGGCGCAGGGTTGATGAACACTGAAGCTTTCTTT
>TRBJ2-3|.|few|TRBV27
CASSLSSTSPAADTQYF
TGTGCCAGCAGTTTATCGAGTACATCCCCCGCCGCAGATACGCAGTATTTT
>TRBJ1-2|TRBD1|.|TRBV5-1
CASSSDRGRYTF
TGCGCCAGCAGCTCAGACAGGGGGCGTTACACCTTC
>TRBJ1-4|TRBD1|.|TRBV6-1
CASTTGGVREKLFF
TGTGCCAGCACTACAGGGGGAGTACGGGAAAAACTGTTTTTT
>TRBJ1-3|.|many|TRBV7-2
CASSPGAQGTIYF
TGTGCCAGCAGCCCCGGGGCTCAAGGCACCATATATTTT
>TRBJ1-5|TRBD1|.|TRBV29-1
CSAGQAGQPQHF
TGCAGCGCAGGACAGGCGGGTCAGCCCCAGCATTTT